This paragraph reports one T cell receptor (beta chain). It lacks a known antigen. The input lacks base qualities; no much larger clone sits a single base away. This record comes from a study of OX40 agonist ivuxolimab in advanced cancers. For the wider study: Ivuxolimab was an agonistic, fully human IgG2 monoclonal antibody directed against OX40 (CD134), a costimulatory receptor. Intravenous ivuxolimab was administered to patients every 2 weeks at six dose levels: 0.01, 0.1, 0.3, 1.5, 3 and 10 mg/kg. Among the 50 to 55 dose-escalation patients, 19 had hepatocellular carcinoma, around 15 melanoma, 9 renal cell carcinoma and 9 head and neck cancer. A male proportion of 70% to 90% and a mean age of approximately 55 years, ranging from about 20 to 80, were recorded for the dose-escalation cohort. Prior anti-PD-1, anti-PD-L1 or anti-CTLA-4 therapy was permitted, and checkpoint inhibitors had been received by roughly 40% of dose-escalation patients. Three dose-escalation patients achieved partial responses, one with hepatocellular carcinoma and two with cutaneous melanoma. Peripheral TCRbeta sequencing was intended to test whether TCR sequence diversity was altered and clonal T-cell expansion was caused by ivuxolimab. The paper describes the monotherapy dose-escalation part (N of about 54 patients) of the phase I trial of ivuxolimab. Broad study findings and their caveats: Low levels of normalized T-cell clonal expansion were also seen in some patients who did not respond. The antigen specificity of the peripheral T cells that underwent clonal expansion was not determined. In the 0.1-3.0 mg/kg groups, partial responders had among the lowest normalized peripheral clonal expansion, particularly in CD8+ T cells. At doses of 0.1 to 3.0 mg/kg, clonal expansion of both CD4+ and CD8+ blood T cells was observed from baseline to week 6. After ivuxolimab, CD8+ T cells had more expanded clones than CD4+ T cells on average.

Genomic DNA was isolated from the sorted cells so that the TCRbeta CDR3 region could be sequenced. TCRbeta CDR3 regions were sequenced using the immunoSEQ Assay. TCRdb obtained this table from immuneACCESS and retained in-frame rearrangements with V and J assigned. These tables miss some clones; where compared with another copy, unresolved V genes account for less than half of the shortfall, and the remainder is unexplained. For this sample there are 80,000 to 100,000 clones; roughly 94% appear just once. Roughly 2.8% of the sample rests with the top ten. The trial excluded patients who had a history of autoimmune disease or were on systemic immunosuppression. In every dose cohort, peripheral blood was drawn for TCR sequencing at baseline, cycle 4 day 1, and cycle 7 day 1. The samples were drawn from a first-in-human, open-label, multicenter phase I dose-escalation trial of ivuxolimab. Adults with locally advanced or metastatic melanoma, renal cell carcinoma, hepatocellular carcinoma or head and neck squamous cell carcinoma were enrolled in the trial. Before TCR sequencing, CD4+ and CD8+ T cells were separately sorted from peripheral blood.

Trimming takes 0 bases from V and 5 bases from J, and the germline ends sit 7 bases apart. The CDR3 holds 13 amino acids from the cysteine to the phenylalanine. Solely the CDR3 DNA is kept, with 39 bases framed from the first base. Looking up the germline V gene (reference sequence) yields CDR1 LNHDA and CDR2 SQIVND. The chain employs TRBV19 and TRBJ1-1, with an unclear D gene assignment. The TCR originated in an adult with an advanced solid tumor such as melanoma, head and neck, liver or kidney cancer. The sample was CD4+ or CD8+ T cells sorted from blood, taken in a trial of the OX40 agonist ivuxolimab. At the DNA level, the sequence is TGTGCCAGTAGTATAGACGAGGGAACTGAAGCTTTCTTT. Its protein product is CASSIDEGTEAFF.